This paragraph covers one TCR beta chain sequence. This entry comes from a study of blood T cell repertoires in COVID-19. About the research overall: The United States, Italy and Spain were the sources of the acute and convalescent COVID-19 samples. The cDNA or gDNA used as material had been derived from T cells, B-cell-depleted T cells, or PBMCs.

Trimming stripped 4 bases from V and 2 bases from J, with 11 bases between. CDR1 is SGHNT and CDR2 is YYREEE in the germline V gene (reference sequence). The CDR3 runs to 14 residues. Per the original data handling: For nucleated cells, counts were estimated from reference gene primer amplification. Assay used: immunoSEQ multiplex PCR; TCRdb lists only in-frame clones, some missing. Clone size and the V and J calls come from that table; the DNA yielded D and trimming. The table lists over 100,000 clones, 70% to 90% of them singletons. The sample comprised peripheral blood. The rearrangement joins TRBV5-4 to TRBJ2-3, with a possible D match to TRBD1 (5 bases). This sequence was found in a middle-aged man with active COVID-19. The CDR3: CASSPQGITDTQYF. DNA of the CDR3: TGTGCCAGCAGCCCCCAGGGAATCACAGATACGCAGTATTTT.